This record covers a single T cell receptor (beta chain). Its antigen remains unidentified. Data came from immunoSEQ multiplex PCR; TCRdb stores just in-frame clones and leaves some out. This sample has approximately 2,000,000 clones, with around 93% found just once. The source of the sample is a study of shared clonotypes between healthy human individuals. The CDR3 contains 11 residues. V was clipped by 7 bases and J by 6 bases, with 10 bases between them. Germline V lookup: CDR1 MDHEN, CDR2 SYDVKM. Study-level points and caveats: The study sampled only blood, and tissue repertoires likely differ. Large sequencing depth failed to make sorted-subset sequencing complete, rarefaction showed. The study found approximately 5% of naive CD4 clonotypes shared across a few donors. Donor scarcity curtailed the genetic and exposure-history diversity represented herein.

Naive-designated CD8 cells lacked CD45RO, were positively enriched for CCR7, and omitted terminally differentiated effector memory CD45RA+ cells. Sequenced: naive CD8+ T cells from PBMCs. This receptor was taken from a man younger than 35 in good health. Some clones in this sample may be carry-over from other donors' samples. This chain uses TRBV28 with TRBJ2-7; no clear D. The CDR3 DNA is TGTGCCAGCATTCTAGAAGGCGAGCAGTACTTC. It encodes CASILEGEQYF.